In its sample, the clone carrying this TCR beta chain was seen a few times. As yet, its antigen is unknown. This sample stems from a study of human T cells and chemical hapten exposure. Stated time point: patch test 2, 6 weeks after DPC sensitization. Treatment specified: therapeutic diphenylcyclopropenone sensitization with weekly scalp DPC. Study-level findings and limits: Counts of expanded TCRs (at PT1) showed a positive correlation with patch test score. Significantly more large CDR3 similarity clusters were formed by expanded TCRs than by controls. Alopecia was present in the donors, so their immune response may differ from healthy people's.

Single cDNA molecules in the library carried unique molecular identifiers attached during preparation. In TCRdb, the RACE reads were re-called with MiXCR into one record per CDR3 protein. This sample has tens of thousands of distinct CDR3 sequences, with under 11% found just once. Sequenced material: whole blood, taken in connection with sensitization to the hapten diphenylcyclopropenone (DPC). This TCR was sampled from a woman aged 45-60 years with alopecia areata. Some clones in this sample may be carry-over from other donors' samples.

CDR3 nucleotide sequence: TGCGCCAGCAGCCACCACCCACTACAGGGTAGTGGCCATCAGCCCCAGCATTTT. Its protein is CASSHHPLQGSGHQPQHF. The chain is built from TRBV4-1 and TRBJ1-5; weak D call: TRBD1 (6 bases). V lost 3 bases to trimming and J lost 5 bases, with 23 bases between them. Germline values: CDR1 MGHRA, CDR2 YSYEKL. There are 18 residues in the CDR3.